Described below is a single T cell receptor beta chain sequence and its context. Its recognized antigen is unknown. No base qualities exist here, and no much larger clone lies one base off it. The data derive from a study of T cell changes during pregnancy in multiple sclerosis (dated by TCRdb to between 2018 and 2021). Looking at the study overall: The study examined how the T cell repertoire changed over the course of pregnancy in women with multiple sclerosis.

The library was built by means of the immunoSEQ multiplex PCR assay. TCRdb obtained this table from immuneACCESS and retained in-frame rearrangements with V and J assigned. These tables miss some clones; where compared with another copy, unresolved V genes account for less than half of the shortfall, and the remainder is unexplained. In this sample the table shows some 3,400 clones, about nine tenths of which occur a single time. The biggest ten clones account for around 15% of the sample. V sheds 4 bases and J sheds 9 bases, leaving 14 bases between their ends. CDR1 is given as SGHDT and CDR2 as YYEEEE, both from the germline V gene. The CDR3 runs 14 amino acids, cysteine and phenylalanine included. The DNA shown is the 42-base CDR3, in frame from base 1.

The specimen comprised CD8+ T cells from peripheral blood mononuclear cells, sampled in the first trimester of pregnancy. The clonotype was recovered from a female donor in good health, enrolled as a control in a pregnancy study. The chain is assembled from TRBV5-6 and TRBJ1-6; the D gene identity is not certain. The CDR3 here reads CASSRRETLSPLHF. Read as DNA, the sequence is TGTGCCAGCAGCCGGCGGGAAACCCTTTCACCCCTCCACTTT.